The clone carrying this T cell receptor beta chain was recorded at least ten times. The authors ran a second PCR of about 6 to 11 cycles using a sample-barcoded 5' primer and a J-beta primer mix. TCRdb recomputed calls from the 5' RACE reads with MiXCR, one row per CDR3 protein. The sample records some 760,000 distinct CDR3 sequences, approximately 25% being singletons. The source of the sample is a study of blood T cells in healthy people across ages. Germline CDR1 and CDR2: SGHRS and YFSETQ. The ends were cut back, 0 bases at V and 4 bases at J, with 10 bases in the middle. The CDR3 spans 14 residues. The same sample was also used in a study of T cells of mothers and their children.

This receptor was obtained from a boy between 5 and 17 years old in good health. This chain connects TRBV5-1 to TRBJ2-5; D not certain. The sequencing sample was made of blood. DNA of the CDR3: TGCGCCAGCAGCTTGGCCGGTGGGTTAGAGACCCAGTACTTC. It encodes CASSLAGGLETQYF.